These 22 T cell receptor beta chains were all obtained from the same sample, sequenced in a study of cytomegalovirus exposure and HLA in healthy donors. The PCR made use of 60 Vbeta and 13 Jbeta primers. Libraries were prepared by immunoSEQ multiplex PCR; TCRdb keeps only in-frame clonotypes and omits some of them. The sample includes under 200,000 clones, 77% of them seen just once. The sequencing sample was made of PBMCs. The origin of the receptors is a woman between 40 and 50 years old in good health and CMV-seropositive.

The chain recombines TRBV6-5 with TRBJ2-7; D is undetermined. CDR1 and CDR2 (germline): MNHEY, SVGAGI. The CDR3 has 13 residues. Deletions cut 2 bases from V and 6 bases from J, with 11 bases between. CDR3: CASSYGPQTEQYF. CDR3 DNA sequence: TGTGCCAGCAGTTACGGGCCGCAGACCGAGCAGTACTTC.

CDR3 amino acids: CASSRASGGDSDTQYF. The CDR3 DNA follows: TGTGCCAGCAGCAGAGCTAGCGGGGGGGATTCAGATACGCAGTATTTT. The J gene is TRBJ2-3, the V gene TRBV5-4, with 12 bases identical to TRBD2. The CDR3 spans 16 residues. J lost 4 bases, V lost 4 bases, and 7 bases had no gene match. Germline-derived CDR1 and CDR2 are SGHNT and YYREEE (reference sequence).

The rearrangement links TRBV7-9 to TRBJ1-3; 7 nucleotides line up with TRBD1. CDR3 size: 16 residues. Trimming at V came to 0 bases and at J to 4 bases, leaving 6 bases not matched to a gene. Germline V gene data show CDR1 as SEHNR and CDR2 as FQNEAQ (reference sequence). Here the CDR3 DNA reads TGTGCCAGCAGCTTAGCGTTTGGACAGGACGGAAACACCATATATTTT. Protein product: CASSLAFGQDGNTIYF.

The CDR3 sequence: CAIMDTQYF. CDR3 DNA: TGTGCCATAATGGATACGCAGTATTTT. This chain uses TRBV7-9 with TRBJ2-3; the D is unclear. The germline V gene has CDR1 SEHNR and CDR2 FQNEAQ (reference sequence). The CDR3 has 9 residues. V lost 10 bases to trimming and J lost 6 bases, with 5 bases between them.

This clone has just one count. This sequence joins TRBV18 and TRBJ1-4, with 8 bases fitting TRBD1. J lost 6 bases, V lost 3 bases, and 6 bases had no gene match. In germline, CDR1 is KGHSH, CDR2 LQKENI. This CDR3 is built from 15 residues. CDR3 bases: TGTGCCAGCTCACCCCGACAGGGGATGGATGAAAAACTGTTTTTT. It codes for CASSPRQGMDEKLFF.

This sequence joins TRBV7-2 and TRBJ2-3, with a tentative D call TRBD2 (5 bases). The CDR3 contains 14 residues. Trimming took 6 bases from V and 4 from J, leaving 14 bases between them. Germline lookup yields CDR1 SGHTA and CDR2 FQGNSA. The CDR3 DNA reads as TGTGCCAGCAGATGGGAGCCTCCCGCAGATACGCAGTATTTT. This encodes CASRWEPPADTQYF.

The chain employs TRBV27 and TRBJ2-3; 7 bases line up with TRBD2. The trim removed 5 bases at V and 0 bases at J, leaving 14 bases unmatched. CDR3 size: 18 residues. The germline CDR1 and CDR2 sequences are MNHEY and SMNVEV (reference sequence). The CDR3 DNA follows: TGTGCCAGCAGTCCGGAACCAGCGGGGCCCTCTAGCACAGATACGCAGTATTTT. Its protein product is CASSPEPAGPSSTDTQYF.

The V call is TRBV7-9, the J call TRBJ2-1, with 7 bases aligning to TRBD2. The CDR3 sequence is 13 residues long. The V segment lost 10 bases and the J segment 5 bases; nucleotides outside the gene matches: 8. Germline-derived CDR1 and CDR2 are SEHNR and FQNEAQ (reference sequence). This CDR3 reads CAIPGRGHNEQFF. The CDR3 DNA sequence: TGTGCCATCCCGGGGAGGGGCCACAATGAGCAGTTCTTC. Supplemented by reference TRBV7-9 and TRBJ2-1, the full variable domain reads DTGVSQNPRHKITKRGQNVTFRCDPISEHNRLYWYRQTLGQGPEFLTYFQNEAQLEKSRLLSDRFSAERPKGSFSTLEIQRTEQGDSAMYLCAIPGRGHNEQFFGPGTRLTVL.

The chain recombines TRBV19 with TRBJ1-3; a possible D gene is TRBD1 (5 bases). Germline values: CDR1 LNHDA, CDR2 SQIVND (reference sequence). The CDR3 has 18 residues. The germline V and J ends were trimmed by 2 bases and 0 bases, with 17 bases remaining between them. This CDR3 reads CASSIPNYRQLSGNTIYF. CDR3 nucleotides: TGTGCCAGTAGTATACCGAATTACCGACAGCTCTCTGGAAACACCATATATTTT. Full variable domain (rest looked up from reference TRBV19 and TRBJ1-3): DGGITQSPKYLFRKEGQNVTLSCEQNLNHDAMYWYRQDPGQGLRLIYYSQIVNDFQKGDIAEGYSVSREKKESFPLTVTSAQKNPTAFYLCASSIPNYRQLSGNTIYFGEGSWLTVV.

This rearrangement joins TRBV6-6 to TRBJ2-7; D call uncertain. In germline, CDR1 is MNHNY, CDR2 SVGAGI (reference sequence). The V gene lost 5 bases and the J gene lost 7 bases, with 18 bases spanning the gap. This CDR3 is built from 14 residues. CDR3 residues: CASSPRVVLGEQYF. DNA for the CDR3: TGTGCCAGCAGTCCAAGAGTAGTTCTCGGGGAGCAGTACTTC.

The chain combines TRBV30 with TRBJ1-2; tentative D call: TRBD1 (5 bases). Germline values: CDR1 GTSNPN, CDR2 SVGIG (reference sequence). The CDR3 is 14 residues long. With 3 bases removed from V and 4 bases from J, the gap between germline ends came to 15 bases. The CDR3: CAWRSIDSIYGYTF. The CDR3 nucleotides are TGTGCCTGGAGATCGATCGACAGTATCTATGGCTACACCTTC.

The CDR3 region is CASSLVPAGDTGELFF. The CDR3 bases are TGTGCCAGCAGCTTAGTCCCAGCGGGAGACACCGGGGAGCTGTTTTTT. The chain joins TRBV7-2 to TRBJ2-2; 8 nucleotides align to TRBD2. Germline V gene sequence: CDR1 SGHTA, CDR2 FQGNSA. The CDR3 is 16 residues long. The J segment lost 3 bases and the V segment lost 1 base, leaving 4 bases of the junction unmatched.

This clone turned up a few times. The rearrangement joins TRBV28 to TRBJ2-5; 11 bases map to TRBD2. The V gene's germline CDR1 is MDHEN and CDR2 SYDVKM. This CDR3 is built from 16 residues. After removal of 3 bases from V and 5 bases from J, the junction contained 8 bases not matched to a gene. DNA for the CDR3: TGTGCCAGCAGTTTCTCGACTAGCGGGGATCGGGAGACCCAGTACTTC. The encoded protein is CASSFSTSGDRETQYF.

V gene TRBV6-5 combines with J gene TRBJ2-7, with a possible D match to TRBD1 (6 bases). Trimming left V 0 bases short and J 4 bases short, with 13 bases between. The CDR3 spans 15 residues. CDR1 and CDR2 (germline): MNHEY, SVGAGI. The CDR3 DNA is TGTGCCAGCAGTTACTCGAAACAGGGCAGTTACGAGCAGTACTTC. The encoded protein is CASSYSKQGSYEQYF.

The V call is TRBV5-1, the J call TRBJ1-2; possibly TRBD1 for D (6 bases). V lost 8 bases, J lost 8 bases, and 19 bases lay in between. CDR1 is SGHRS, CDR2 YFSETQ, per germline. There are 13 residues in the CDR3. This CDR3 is CASRQEISPGYTF. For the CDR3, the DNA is TGCGCCAGTCGACAGGAGATATCCCCGGGCTACACCTTC.

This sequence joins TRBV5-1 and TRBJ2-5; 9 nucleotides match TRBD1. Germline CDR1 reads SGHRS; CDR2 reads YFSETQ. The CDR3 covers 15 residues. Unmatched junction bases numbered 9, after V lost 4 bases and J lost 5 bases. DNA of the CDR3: TGCGCCAGCAGCGATCCGGGACAGGGTGCGGAGACCCAGTACTTC. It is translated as CASSDPGQGAETQYF. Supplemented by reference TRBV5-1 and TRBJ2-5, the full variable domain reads KAGVTQTPRYLIKTRGQQVTLSCSPISGHRSVSWYQQTPGQGLQFLFEYFSETQRNKGNFPGRFSGRQFSNSRSEMNVSTLELGDSALYLCASSDPGQGAETQYFGPGTRLLVL.

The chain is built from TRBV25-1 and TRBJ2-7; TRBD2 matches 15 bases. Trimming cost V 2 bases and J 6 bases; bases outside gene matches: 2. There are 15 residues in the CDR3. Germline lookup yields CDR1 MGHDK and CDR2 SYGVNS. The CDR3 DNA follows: TGTGCCAGCAGTGAAAGGGGACTAGCGGGGGGCGAGCAGTACTTC. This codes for CASSERGLAGGEQYF.

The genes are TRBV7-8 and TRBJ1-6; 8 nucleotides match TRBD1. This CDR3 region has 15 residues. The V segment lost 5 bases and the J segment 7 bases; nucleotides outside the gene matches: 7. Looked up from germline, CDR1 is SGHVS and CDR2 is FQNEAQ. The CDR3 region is CASSDRQGTNSPLHF. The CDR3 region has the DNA TGTGCCAGCAGCGACCGACAGGGGACGAATTCACCCCTCCACTTT.

Here the CDR3 DNA reads TGTGCCAGCAGGCTATACAGGGGGTCGGACTACGAGCAGTACTTC. Protein sequence: CASRLYRGSDYEQYF. The chain has TRBV6-5 and TRBJ2-5; 8 bases agree with TRBD1. The DNA end is more similar to TRBJ2-7, so the J call may be wrong. The CDR3 spans 15 residues. Germline CDR1 and CDR2: MNHEY and SVGAGI.

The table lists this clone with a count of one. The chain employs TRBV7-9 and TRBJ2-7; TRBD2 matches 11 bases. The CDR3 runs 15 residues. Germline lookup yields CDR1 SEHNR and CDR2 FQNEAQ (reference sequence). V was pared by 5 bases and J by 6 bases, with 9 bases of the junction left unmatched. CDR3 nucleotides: TGTGCCAGCAGCGTTGTTAGCGGGAGGGCGGGCGAGCAGTACTTC. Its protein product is CASSVVSGRAGEQYF.

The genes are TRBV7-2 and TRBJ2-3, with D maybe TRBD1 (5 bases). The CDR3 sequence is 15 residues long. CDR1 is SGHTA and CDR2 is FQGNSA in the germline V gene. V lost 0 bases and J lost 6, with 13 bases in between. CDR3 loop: CASSLARALGDTQYF. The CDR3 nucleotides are TGTGCCAGCAGCTTAGCCAGGGCGCTAGGGGATACGCAGTATTTT.

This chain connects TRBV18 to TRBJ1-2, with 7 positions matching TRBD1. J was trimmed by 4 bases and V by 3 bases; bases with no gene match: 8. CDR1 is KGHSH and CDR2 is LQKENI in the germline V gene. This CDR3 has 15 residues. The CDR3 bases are TGTGCCAGCTCACCGCCTCAGGGGGAGTTCTATGGCTACACCTTC. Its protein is CASSPPQGEFYGYTF.